The 24 T cell receptor beta chains given below trace back to one sample, sequenced in a study of cytomegalovirus exposure and HLA in healthy donors. 60 Vbeta and 13 Jbeta primers were used in PCR. Measured with immunoSEQ multiplex PCR; TCRdb has only the in-frame clones, and not every one. This table has roughly 190,000 clones, 77% appearing once. The sequencing input was PBMCs. These receptors came from a woman in her twenties or thirties in good health and CMV-seropositive.

This chain links TRBV5-1 with TRBJ1-2; 8 nucleotides match TRBD1. This CDR3 region has 12 residues. Trimming at V came to 2 bases and at J to 8 bases, leaving 2 bases not matched to a gene. CDR1 and CDR2 (germline): SGHRS, YFSETQ. The CDR3 sequence is CASSLQGEGYTF. As DNA, the CDR3 is TGCGCCAGCAGCTTACAGGGGGAAGGCTACACCTTC. Using reference TRBV5-1 and TRBJ1-2 for the parts outside the CDR3, the full variable domain is KAGVTQTPRYLIKTRGQQVTLSCSPISGHRSVSWYQQTPGQGLQFLFEYFSETQRNKGNFPGRFSGRQFSNSRSEMNVSTLELGDSALYLCASSLQGEGYTFGSGTRLTVV.

CDR3 sequence (DNA): TGTGCCAGCAGTAAGACAGGGGCGTCCTCTGGCTACACCTTC. It is translated as CASSKTGASSGYTF. V usage is TRBV28 and J usage is TRBJ1-2, with TRBD1 matching 8 bases. The CDR3 runs 14 residues. V lost 5 bases and J lost 7; bases outside the gene matches: 9. Germline CDR1 reads MDHEN; CDR2 reads SYDVKM.

The CDR3 region has the DNA TGTGCCAGCAGCCGTATAAGAGGGGGGGTTGATGACAATCAGCCCCAGCATTTT. Translated: CASSRIRGGVDDNQPQHF. V is TRBV4-2 and J is TRBJ1-5, with a weak D call TRBD1 (6 bases). The CDR3 is 18 amino acids. Trimming cost V 4 bases and J 3 bases, with 22 bases left between them. CDR1 and CDR2 from the germline V gene are LGHNA and YNFKEQ.

The chain has TRBV5-1 and TRBJ2-1; weak D call: TRBD2 (6 bases). Germline lookup yields CDR1 SGHRS and CDR2 YFSETQ. V was shortened by 7 bases and J by 3 bases, with 17 bases between the two germline ends. The CDR3 sequence is 15 residues long. The CDR3 sequence is CASGAGSANYNEQFF. CDR3 DNA: TGCGCCAGCGGCGCGGGGAGCGCCAACTACAATGAGCAGTTCTTC.

This clone was observed a single time. The chain joins TRBV5-5 to TRBJ2-5, with 7 bases lining up with TRBD2. The CDR3 sequence is 14 residues long. V shed 7 bases, J shed 5 bases, and the junction held 11 bases outside the gene matches. Germline V gene lookup returns CDR1 SGHKS and CDR2 YYEKEE (reference sequence). CDR3 loop: CASLTGGSVETQYF. CDR3 in DNA: TGTGCCAGCCTAACGGGAGGTAGCGTGGAGACCCAGTACTTC.

This sequence joins TRBV15 and TRBJ1-2; D perhaps matches TRBD1 (6 bases). The V gene lost 0 bases and the J gene lost 7 bases, with 12 bases spanning the gap. This CDR3 is built from 14 residues. The germline gives CDR1 LNHNV, CDR2 YYDKDF (reference sequence). CDR3 in DNA: TGTGCCACCAGCAGAGATCGGACAGCTACTGGCTACACCTTC. Its protein is CATSRDRTATGYTF.

This clone was seen only a few times. This chain uses TRBV6-5 with TRBJ2-1, with D unclear. This CDR3 spans 12 amino acids. With 6 bases removed from V and 6 bases from J, the gap between germline ends came to 9 bases. Germline loops: CDR1 MNHEY, CDR2 SVGAGI. The CDR3 here is CASSRLGNEQFF. As DNA, the CDR3 is TGTGCCAGCAGCCGTCTAGGCAATGAGCAGTTCTTC.

This rearrangement joins TRBV2 to TRBJ1-5; 7 nucleotides agree with TRBD1. This CDR3 region has 13 residues. Germline V lookup: CDR1 SNHLY, CDR2 FYNNEI. With 10 bases clipped from V and 0 bases from J, the junction kept 3 bases outside the gene matches. The CDR3 region is CATQGDSNQPQHF. As DNA, the CDR3 is TGTGCCACCCAGGGGGATAGCAATCAGCCCCAGCATTTT.

On this clone: No DNA is shown, since the ends of the CDR3 on it are uncertain; the CDR3 is the one TCRdb lists. This chain links TRBV21-1 with TRBJ2-7; the table gives TRBD1 as D, unverified against the DNA. TRBV21-1 is tagged as a pseudogene. The CDR3 length is 15 residues, termini included. CDR3 protein: CASSVGGGSSYEQYF.

The genes are TRBV7-3 and TRBJ1-1; TRBD1 agrees at 9 bases. Germline assignment: CDR1 SGHTA and CDR2 FQGTGA. This CDR3 is 15 amino acids long. Trimming took 4 bases from V and 2 from J; bases not matched to a gene: 5. CDR3 loop: CASSSTGGANTEAFF. The CDR3, as DNA: TGTGCCAGCAGCTCAACAGGGGGCGCAAACACTGAAGCTTTCTTT.

The chain couples TRBV11-2 to TRBJ1-6, with D unclear. The CDR3 length is 16 residues. Trimming took 6 bases from V and 6 from J, leaving 18 bases between them. Germline lookup yields CDR1 SGHAT and CDR2 FQNNGV. Here the CDR3 reads CASSTAGSLPNSPLHF. Written as DNA, the CDR3 is TGTGCCAGCAGTACGGCCGGGTCCCTTCCTAATTCACCCCTCCACTTT. The full variable domain, its missing parts supplied by reference TRBV11-2 and TRBJ1-6, is EAGVAQSPRYKIIEKRQSVAFWCNPISGHATLYWYQQILGQGPKLLIQFQNNGVVDDSQLPKDRFSAERLKGVDSTLKIQPAKLEDSAVYLCASSTAGSLPNSPLHFGNGTRLTVT.

This clone was seen a single time. The chain combines TRBV7-3 with TRBJ1-2; 10 nucleotides agree with TRBD1. The CDR3 is 13 amino acids. The germline gives CDR1 SGHTA, CDR2 FQGTGA. The trim removed 6 bases at V and 8 bases at J, leaving 6 bases unmatched. The CDR3 coding sequence is TGTGCCAGCAGTTCTGGGACAGGGGAAGGCTACACCTTC. Its translation: CASSSGTGEGYTF.

The chain links TRBV7-2 to TRBJ2-5; D perhaps matches TRBD2 (6 bases). This CDR3 is 17 amino acids long. The germline V gene encodes CDR1 SGHTA and CDR2 FQGNSA. V was cut by 5 bases and J by 9 bases, with 28 bases left in between. CDR3 DNA: TGTGCCAGCAGCGCGTCGGAGCGGGTCTATTATGGCGAGCCCCAGTACTTC. It is translated as CASSASERVYYGEPQYF.

V gene TRBV2 combines with J gene TRBJ1-2; 9 bases are shared with TRBD1. V shed 6 bases and J 6 bases; nucleotides not matched to a gene: 5. CDR3 length: 13 amino acids. Germline assignment: CDR1 SNHLY and CDR2 FYNNEI. CDR3 residues: CASRGDRADGYTF. As DNA, the CDR3 is TGTGCCAGCAGGGGGGACAGGGCTGATGGCTACACCTTC.

This chain connects TRBV9 to TRBJ2-5; 7 bases agree with TRBD1. CDR1 SGDLS and CDR2 YYNGEE come from the germline V gene. V dropped 5 bases and J dropped 5; count of bases not matched to a gene: 6. The length of the CDR3 is 13 residues. The CDR3 coding sequence is TGTGCCAGCAGTCGAGGCAGGGGGGAGACCCAGTACTTC. It is translated as CASSRGRGETQYF.

V and J are TRBV5-4 and TRBJ2-7, with a possible D match to TRBD1 (5 bases). The V end lost 5 bases, the J end lost 2 bases, and 23 bases lay between the germline ends. Germline lookup yields CDR1 SGHNT and CDR2 YYREEE (reference sequence). This CDR3 spans 17 amino acids. The CDR3 here is CASRITPVTVSPYEQYF. In nucleotides, the CDR3 is TGTGCCAGCAGGATTACCCCGGTGACAGTGTCCCCCTACGAGCAGTACTTC.

This clone occurred once. The V call is TRBV9, the J call TRBJ2-5; 11 positions match TRBD2. The CDR3 consists of 16 residues. Germline V gene lookup returns CDR1 SGDLS and CDR2 YYNGEE. V gave up 3 bases and J gave up 5 bases; unmatched junction bases: 9. The CDR3 sequence is CASSGFSGGAPETQYF. The CDR3 DNA follows: TGTGCCAGCAGCGGTTTTAGCGGGGGGGCTCCTGAGACCCAGTACTTC. Using reference TRBV9 and TRBJ2-5 for the parts outside the CDR3, the full variable domain is DSGVTQTPKHLITATGQRVTLRCSPRSGDLSVYWYQQSLDQGLQFLIQYYNGEERAKGNILERFSAQQFPDLHSELNLSSLELGDSALYFCASSGFSGGAPETQYFGPGTRLLVL.

The CDR3 loop is CASKPGLAAYEQYF. The CDR3 DNA reads as TGTGCCAGCAAACCGGGACTAGCGGCCTACGAGCAGTACTTC. The chain couples TRBV2 to TRBJ2-7; TRBD2 agrees at 11 bases. The CDR3 contains 14 residues. Per germline, CDR1 SNHLY and CDR2 FYNNEI. V lost 7 bases to trimming and J lost 2 bases; unmatched junction nucleotides: 4.

This clone was seen only a few times. The chain carries TRBV2 and TRBJ2-5, with 8 positions matching TRBD1. Germline trimming cut 6 bases from V and 5 bases from J; bases unmatched to any gene: 2. This CDR3 has 12 amino acids. Germline CDR1 is SNHLY and CDR2 is FYNNEI. The CDR3 protein is CASRDRAETQYF. CDR3 in DNA: TGTGCCAGCAGGGACAGGGCGGAGACCCAGTACTTC.

In this sample, this clone turned up a few times. The chain employs TRBV15 and TRBJ1-1, with no clear D. V lost 5 bases to trimming and J lost 5 bases, with 21 bases between them. CDR1 LNHNV and CDR2 YYDKDF come from the germline V gene (reference sequence). This CDR3 comprises 16 residues. CDR3 in amino acids: CATSHGGRHTGTEAFF. The DNA for the CDR3 is TGTGCCACCAGCCACGGCGGCCGACATACGGGGACTGAAGCTTTCTTT. Together with reference TRBV15 and TRBJ1-1, the CDR3 gives the full variable domain: DAMVIQNPRYQVTQFGKPVTLSCSQTLNHNVMYWYQQKSSQAPKLLFHYYDKDFNNEADTPDNFQSRRPNTSFCFLDIRSPGLGDTAMYLCATSHGGRHTGTEAFFGQGTRLTVV.

The chain is built from TRBV13 and TRBJ2-1; 11 nucleotides align to TRBD2. V trimming: 2 bases; J trimming: 2 bases; junction bases outside the gene matches: 11. Germline lookup yields CDR1 PRHDT and CDR2 FYEKMQ (reference sequence). The CDR3 sequence is 19 residues long. The CDR3 loop is CASSLTVGGSGRAYNEQFF. The CDR3 DNA sequence: TGTGCCAGCAGCTTAACGGTCGGGGGTAGCGGGAGGGCCTACAATGAGCAGTTCTTC.

The rearrangement joins TRBV19 to TRBJ1-5, with unresolved D. V shed 3 bases and J shed 4 bases, with 16 bases lying between them. Germline lookup yields CDR1 LNHDA and CDR2 SQIVND (reference sequence). This CDR3 comprises 16 residues. The CDR3 region is CASSIPRGSLNQPQHF. Here the CDR3 DNA reads TGTGCCAGTAGTATCCCCCGAGGTTCCTTGAATCAGCCCCAGCATTTT.

J is TRBJ2-4 and V is TRBV7-4, with TRBD1 identical over 9 bases. The CDR3 loop spans 13 amino acids. V gave up 7 bases and J gave up 6 bases; unmatched junction bases: 4. CDR1 and CDR2 from the germline V gene are SGHVT and SQSDAQ. Here the CDR3 DNA reads TGTGCCAGCACACAGGGGGCTGGAAACATTCAGTACTTC. Translation gives CASTQGAGNIQYF.

This clone has just one count. The chain is built from TRBV14 and TRBJ1-4, with TRBD1 as a possible D gene (5 bases). CDR1 and CDR2 (germline): SGHDN, FVKESK. V lost 5 bases, J lost 0 bases, and 16 bases lay in between. The CDR3 contains 17 residues. The DNA of the CDR3 is TGTGCCAGCAGCACCCTCATGGGGGGAACAACTAATGAAAAACTGTTTTTT. It translates to CASSTLMGGTTNEKLFF.